Included here is one T cell receptor beta chain sequence, with context. At the DNA level, this CDR3 is encoded by other sequences in the same sample as well. Profiled with immunoSEQ multiplex PCR; TCRdb holds only in-frame clones, not every one. The sample records some 2 million clones, 85% to 95% being singletons. The sample comes from a study of shared clonotypes between healthy human individuals. Germline values: CDR1 SGHRS, CDR2 YFSETQ. V lost 1 base and J lost 1; bases outside the gene matches: 4. The CDR3 is 15 amino acids. The naive CD8 population came from CD45RO-negative cells selected for CCR7, without terminally differentiated effector memory CD45RA+ cells.

The sequence was collected from a man between 18 and 29 years old in good health. The sequencing input was naive CD8+ T cells sorted from blood. The rearrangement uses TRBV5-1 and TRBJ1-1, with 7 positions matching TRBD1. The CDR3 protein is CASSLSAGGNTEAFF. The CDR3 DNA reads as TGCGCCAGCAGCTTGTCGGCAGGGGGGAACACTGAAGCTTTCTTT.